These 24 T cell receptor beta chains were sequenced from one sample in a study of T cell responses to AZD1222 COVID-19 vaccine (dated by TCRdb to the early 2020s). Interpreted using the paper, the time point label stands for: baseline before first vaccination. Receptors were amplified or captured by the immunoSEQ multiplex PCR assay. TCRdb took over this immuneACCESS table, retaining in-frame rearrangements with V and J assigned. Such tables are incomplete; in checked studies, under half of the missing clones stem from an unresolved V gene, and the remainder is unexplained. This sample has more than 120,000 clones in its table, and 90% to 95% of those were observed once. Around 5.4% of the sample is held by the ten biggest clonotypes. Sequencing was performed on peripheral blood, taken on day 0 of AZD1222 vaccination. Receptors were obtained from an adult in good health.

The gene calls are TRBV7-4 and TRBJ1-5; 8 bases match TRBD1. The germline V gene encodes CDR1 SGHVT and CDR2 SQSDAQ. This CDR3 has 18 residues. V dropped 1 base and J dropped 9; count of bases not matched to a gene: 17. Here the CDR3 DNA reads TGTGCCAGCAGCTTAGGCGGGTCGGACAGGGCTGGGGTAAGGCCCCAGCATTTT. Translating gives CASSLGGSDRAGVRPQHF.

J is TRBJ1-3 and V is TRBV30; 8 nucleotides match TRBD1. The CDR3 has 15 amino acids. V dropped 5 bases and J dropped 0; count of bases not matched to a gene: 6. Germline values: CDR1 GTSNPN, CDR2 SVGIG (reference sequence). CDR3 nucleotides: TGTGCCTGGCAAAACAGGGGGACCTCTGGAAACACCATATATTTT. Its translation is CAWQNRGTSGNTIYF.

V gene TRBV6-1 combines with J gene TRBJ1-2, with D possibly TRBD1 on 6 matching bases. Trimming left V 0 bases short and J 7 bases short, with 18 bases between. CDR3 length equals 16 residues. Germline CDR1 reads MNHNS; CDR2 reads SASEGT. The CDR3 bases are TGTGCCAGCAGTGAAGCGTGGGGAGGACAGACGGGTGGCTACACCTTC. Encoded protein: CASSEAWGGQTGGYTF.

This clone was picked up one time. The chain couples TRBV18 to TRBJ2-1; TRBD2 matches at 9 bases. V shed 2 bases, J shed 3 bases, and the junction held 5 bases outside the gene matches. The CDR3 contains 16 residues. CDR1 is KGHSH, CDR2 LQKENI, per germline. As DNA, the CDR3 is TGTGCCAGCTCACCAATTAGCGGGAGAAACTACAATGAGCAGTTCTTC. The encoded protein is CASSPISGRNYNEQFF.

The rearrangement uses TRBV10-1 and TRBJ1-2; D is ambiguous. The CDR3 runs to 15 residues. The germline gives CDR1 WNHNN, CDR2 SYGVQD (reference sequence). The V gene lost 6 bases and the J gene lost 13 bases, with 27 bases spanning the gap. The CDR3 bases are TGCGCCAGCAGCCACCCGCAGTCAATGGGCGGACCTTTCACCTTC. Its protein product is CASSHPQSMGGPFTF.

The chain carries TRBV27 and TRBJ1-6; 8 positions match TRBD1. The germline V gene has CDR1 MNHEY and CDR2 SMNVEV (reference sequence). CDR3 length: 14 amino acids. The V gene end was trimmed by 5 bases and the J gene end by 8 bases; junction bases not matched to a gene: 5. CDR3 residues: CASSMDREDSPLHF. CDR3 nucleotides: TGTGCCAGCAGTATGGACAGGGAGGATTCACCCCTCCACTTT.

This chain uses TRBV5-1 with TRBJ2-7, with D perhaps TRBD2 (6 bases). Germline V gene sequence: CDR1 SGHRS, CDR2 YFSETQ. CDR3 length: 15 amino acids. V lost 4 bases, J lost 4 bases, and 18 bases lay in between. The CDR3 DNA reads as TGCGCCAGCAGCCAATCCCCAAAGGGACTTTACGAGCAGTACTTC. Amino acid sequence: CASSQSPKGLYEQYF.

The CDR3 nucleotides are TGTGCCAGTAGTTCAATGGCCGGGAGGGCAGATACGCAGTATTTT. Protein sequence: CASSSMAGRADTQYF. V gene TRBV19 combines with J gene TRBJ2-3; 8 bases match TRBD2. CDR1 LNHDA and CDR2 SQIVND come from the germline V gene (reference sequence). Losses at the gene ends were 5 bases for V and 4 bases for J; bases not matched to a gene: 8. This CDR3 contains 15 residues.

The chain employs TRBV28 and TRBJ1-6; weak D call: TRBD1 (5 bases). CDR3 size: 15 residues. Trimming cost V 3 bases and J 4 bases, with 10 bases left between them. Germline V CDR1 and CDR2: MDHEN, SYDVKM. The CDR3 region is CASSLGTSYNSPLHF. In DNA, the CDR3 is TGTGCCAGCAGTTTGGGGACGTCTTATAATTCACCCCTCCACTTT.

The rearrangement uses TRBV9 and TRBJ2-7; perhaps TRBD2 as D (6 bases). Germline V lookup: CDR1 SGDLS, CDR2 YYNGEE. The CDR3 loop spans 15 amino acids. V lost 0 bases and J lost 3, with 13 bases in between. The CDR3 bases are TGTGCCAGCAGCGTAGGTGGTCGGGGGAGCTACGAGCAGTACTTC. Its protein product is CASSVGGRGSYEQYF.

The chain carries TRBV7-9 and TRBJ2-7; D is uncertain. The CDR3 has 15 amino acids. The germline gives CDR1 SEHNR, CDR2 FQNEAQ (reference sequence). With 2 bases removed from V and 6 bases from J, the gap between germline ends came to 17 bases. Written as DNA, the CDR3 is TGTGCCAGCAGCTTAAGTGAGGCAGGAAGGACCGAGCAGTACTTC. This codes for CASSLSEAGRTEQYF. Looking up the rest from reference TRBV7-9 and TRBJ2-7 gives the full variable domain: DTGVSQNPRHKITKRGQNVTFRCDPISEHNRLYWYRQTLGQGPEFLTYFQNEAQLEKSRLLSDRFSAERPKGSFSTLEIQRTEQGDSAMYLCASSLSEAGRTEQYFGPGTRLTVT.

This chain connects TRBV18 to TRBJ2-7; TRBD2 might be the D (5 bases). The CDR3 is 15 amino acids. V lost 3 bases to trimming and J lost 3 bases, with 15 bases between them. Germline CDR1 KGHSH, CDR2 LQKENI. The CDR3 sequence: CASSPGRGPDYEQYF. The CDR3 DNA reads TGTGCCAGCTCACCTGGGAGAGGGCCAGACTACGAGCAGTACTTC.

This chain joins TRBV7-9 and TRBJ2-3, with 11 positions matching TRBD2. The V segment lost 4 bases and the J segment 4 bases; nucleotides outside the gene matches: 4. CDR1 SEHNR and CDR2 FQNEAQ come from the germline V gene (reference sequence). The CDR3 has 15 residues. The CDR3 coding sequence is TGTGCCAGCAGCTCGACTAGCGGGAACGCAGATACGCAGTATTTT. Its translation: CASSSTSGNADTQYF.

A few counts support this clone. The CDR3 loop is CASSHSTYSGNTIYF. CDR3 DNA: TGTGCCAGCAGCCATTCAACTTACTCTGGAAACACCATATATTTT. The rearrangement joins TRBV14 to TRBJ1-3; no firm D call. CDR3 length equals 15 residues. Between the trimmed V and J ends, which lost 3 bases and 0 bases, there was a span of 9 bases. Germline assignment: CDR1 SGHDN and CDR2 FVKESK.

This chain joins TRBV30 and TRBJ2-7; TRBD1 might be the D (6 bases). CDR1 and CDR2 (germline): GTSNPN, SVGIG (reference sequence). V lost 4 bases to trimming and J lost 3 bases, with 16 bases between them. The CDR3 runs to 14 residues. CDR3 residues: CAWTRRQGIYEQYF. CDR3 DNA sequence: TGTGCCTGGACTCGTCGGCAGGGGATCTACGAGCAGTACTTC. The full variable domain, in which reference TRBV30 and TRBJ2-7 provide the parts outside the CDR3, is SQTIHQWPATLVQPVGSPLSLECTVEGTSNPNLYWYRQAAGRGLQLLFYSVGIGQISSEVPQNLSASRPQDRQFILSSKKLLLSDSGFYLCAWTRRQGIYEQYFGPGTRLTVT.

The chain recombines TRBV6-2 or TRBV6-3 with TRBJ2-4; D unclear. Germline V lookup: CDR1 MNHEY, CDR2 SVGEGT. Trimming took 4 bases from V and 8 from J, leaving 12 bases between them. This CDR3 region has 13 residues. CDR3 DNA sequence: TGTGCCAGCAGTTCGAACAGTTGGGACATTCAGTACTTC. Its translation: CASSSNSWDIQYF.

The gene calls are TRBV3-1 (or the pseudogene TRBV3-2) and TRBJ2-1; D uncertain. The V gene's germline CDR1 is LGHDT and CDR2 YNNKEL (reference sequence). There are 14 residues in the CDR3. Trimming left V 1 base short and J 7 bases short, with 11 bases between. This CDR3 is CASSQGPERNEQFF. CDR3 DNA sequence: TGTGCCAGCAGCCAAGGGCCGGAACGGAATGAGCAGTTCTTC.

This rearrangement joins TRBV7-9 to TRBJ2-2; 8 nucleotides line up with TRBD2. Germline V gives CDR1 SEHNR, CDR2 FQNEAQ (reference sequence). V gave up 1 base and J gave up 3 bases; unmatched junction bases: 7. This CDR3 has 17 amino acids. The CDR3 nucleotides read TGTGCCAGCAGCTTAGTCAGCGGGAGTGCGTACACCGGGGAGCTGTTTTTT. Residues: CASSLVSGSAYTGELFF.

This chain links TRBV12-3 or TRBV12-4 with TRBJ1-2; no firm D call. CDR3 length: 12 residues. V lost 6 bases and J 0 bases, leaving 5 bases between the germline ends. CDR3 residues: CASSGANYGYTF. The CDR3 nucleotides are TGTGCCAGCAGCGGGGCTAACTATGGCTACACCTTC.

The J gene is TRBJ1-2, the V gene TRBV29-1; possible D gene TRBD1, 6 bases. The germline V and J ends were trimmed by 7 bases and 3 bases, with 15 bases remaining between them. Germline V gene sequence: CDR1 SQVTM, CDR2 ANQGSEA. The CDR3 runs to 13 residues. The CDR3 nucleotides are TGCAGCGCCCCAGGAGGGGGGCACTATGGCTACACCTTC. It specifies CSAPGGGHYGYTF.

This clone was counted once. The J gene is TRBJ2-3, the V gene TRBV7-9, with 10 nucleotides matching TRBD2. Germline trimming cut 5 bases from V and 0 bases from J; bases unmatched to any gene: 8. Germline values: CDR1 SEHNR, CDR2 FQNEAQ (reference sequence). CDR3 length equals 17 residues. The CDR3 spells CASSRFLAGGSTDTQYF. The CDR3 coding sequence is TGTGCCAGCAGCCGCTTTTTAGCGGGGGGTAGCACAGATACGCAGTATTTT.

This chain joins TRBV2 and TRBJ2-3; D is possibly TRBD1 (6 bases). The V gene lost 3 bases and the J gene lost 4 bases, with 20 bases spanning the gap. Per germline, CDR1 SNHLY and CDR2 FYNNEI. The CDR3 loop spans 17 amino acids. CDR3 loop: CASSDALGDNRADTQYF. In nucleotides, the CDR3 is TGTGCCAGCAGTGATGCTCTAGGGGACAACAGGGCAGATACGCAGTATTTT. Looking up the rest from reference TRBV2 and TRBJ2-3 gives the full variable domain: EPEVTQTPSHQVTQMGQEVILRCVPISNHLYFYWYRQILGQKVEFLVSFYNNEISEKSEIFDDQFSVERPDGSNFTLKIRSTKLEDSAMYFCASSDALGDNRADTQYFGPGTRLTVL.

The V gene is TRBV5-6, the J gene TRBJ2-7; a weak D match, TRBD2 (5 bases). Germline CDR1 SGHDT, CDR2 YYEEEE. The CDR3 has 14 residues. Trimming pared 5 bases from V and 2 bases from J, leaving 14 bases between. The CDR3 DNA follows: TGTGCCAGCAGTAGCACTAGGATACCCTACGAGCAGTACTTC. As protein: CASSSTRIPYEQYF.

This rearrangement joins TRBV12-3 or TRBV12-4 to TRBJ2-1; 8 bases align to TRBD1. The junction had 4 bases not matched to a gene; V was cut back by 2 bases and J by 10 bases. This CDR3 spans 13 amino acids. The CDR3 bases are TGTGCCAGCAGTTTACAGGGGGCCCGGGAGCAGTTCTTC. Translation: CASSLQGAREQFF.